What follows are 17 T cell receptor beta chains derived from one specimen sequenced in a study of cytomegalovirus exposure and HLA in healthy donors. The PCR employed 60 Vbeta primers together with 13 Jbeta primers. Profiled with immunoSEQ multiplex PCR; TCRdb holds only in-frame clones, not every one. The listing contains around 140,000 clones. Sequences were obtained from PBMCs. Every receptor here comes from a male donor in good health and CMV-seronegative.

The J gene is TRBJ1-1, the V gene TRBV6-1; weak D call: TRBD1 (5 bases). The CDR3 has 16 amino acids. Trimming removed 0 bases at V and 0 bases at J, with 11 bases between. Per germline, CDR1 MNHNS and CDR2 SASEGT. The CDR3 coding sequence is TGTGCCAGCAGTGAAGCGCGCGGGGACCTGAACACTGAAGCTTTCTTT. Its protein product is CASSEARGDLNTEAFF.

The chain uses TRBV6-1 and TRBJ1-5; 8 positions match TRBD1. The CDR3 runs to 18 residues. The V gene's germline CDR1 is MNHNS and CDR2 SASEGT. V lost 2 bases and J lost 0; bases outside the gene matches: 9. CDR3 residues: CASSEMKWTGYSNQPQHF. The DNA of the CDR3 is TGTGCCAGCAGTGAAATGAAATGGACAGGGTATAGCAATCAGCCCCAGCATTTT.

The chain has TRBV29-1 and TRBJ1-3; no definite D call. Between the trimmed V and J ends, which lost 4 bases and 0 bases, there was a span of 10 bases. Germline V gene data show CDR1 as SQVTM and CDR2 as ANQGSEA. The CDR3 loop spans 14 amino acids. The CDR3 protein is CSVGTVSSGNTIYF. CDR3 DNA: TGCAGCGTTGGAACAGTGAGCTCTGGAAACACCATATATTTT.

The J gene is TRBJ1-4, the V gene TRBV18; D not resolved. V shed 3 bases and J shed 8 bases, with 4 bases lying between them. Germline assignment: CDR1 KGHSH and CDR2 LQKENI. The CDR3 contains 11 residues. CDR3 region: CASSPGEKLFF. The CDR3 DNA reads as TGTGCCAGCTCACCCGGGGAAAAACTGTTTTTT.

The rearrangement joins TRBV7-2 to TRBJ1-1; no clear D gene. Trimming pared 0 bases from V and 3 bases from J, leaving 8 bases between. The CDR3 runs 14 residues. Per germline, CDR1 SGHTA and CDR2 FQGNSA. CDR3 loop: CASSLAQWYTEAFF. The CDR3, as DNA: TGTGCCAGCAGCTTAGCGCAGTGGTACACTGAAGCTTTCTTT.

The CDR3 DNA sequence: TGTGCCAGCAGTGAAGCGAGGGGAGGAGCATACGAGCAGTACTTC. Its translation: CASSEARGGAYEQYF. The genes are TRBV2 and TRBJ2-7; a weak D match, TRBD2 (6 bases). Trimming stripped 0 bases from V and 4 bases from J, with 13 bases between. The CDR3 spans 15 residues. Germline-derived CDR1 and CDR2 are SNHLY and FYNNEI.

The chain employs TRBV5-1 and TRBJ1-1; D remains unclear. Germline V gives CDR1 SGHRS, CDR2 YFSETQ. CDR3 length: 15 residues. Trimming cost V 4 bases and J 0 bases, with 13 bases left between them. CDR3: CASSPKITVNTEAFF. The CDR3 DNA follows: TGCGCCAGCAGCCCAAAGATAACGGTGAACACTGAAGCTTTCTTT.

CDR3 protein: CASSSLGGNYGYTF. In DNA, the CDR3 is TGTGCCAGCAGCTCGTTGGGGGGTAACTATGGCTACACCTTC. The V and J genes are TRBV4-2 and TRBJ1-2, with a weak D call TRBD1 (5 bases). The CDR3 loop spans 14 amino acids. CDR1 and CDR2 from the germline V gene are LGHNA and YNFKEQ. V lost 5 bases to trimming and J lost 1 base, with 11 bases between them.

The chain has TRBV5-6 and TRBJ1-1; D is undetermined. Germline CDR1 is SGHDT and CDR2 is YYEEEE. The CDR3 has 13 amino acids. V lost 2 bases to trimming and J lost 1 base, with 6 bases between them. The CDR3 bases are TGTGCCAGCAGCTTCACACAGAACACTGAAGCTTTCTTT. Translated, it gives CASSFTQNTEAFF.

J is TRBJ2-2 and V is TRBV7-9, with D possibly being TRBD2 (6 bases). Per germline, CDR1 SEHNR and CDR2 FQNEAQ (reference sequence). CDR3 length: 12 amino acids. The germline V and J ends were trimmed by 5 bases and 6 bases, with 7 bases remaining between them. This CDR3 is CASSRGSGELFF. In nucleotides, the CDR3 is TGTGCCAGCAGCCGGGGGTCCGGGGAGCTGTTTTTT.

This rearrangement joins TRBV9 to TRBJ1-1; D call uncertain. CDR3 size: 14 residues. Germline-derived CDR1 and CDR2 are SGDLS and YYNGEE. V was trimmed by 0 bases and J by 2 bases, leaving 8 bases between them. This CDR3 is CASSVVSHNTEAFF. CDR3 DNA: TGTGCCAGCAGCGTAGTTAGCCATAACACTGAAGCTTTCTTT.

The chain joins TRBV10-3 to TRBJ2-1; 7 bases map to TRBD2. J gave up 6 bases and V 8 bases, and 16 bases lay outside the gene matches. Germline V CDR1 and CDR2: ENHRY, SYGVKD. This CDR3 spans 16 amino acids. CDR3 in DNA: TGTGCCATCGGGGCGGGAGTGGGCCAGGAATCCAATGAGCAGTTCTTC. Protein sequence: CAIGAGVGQESNEQFF.

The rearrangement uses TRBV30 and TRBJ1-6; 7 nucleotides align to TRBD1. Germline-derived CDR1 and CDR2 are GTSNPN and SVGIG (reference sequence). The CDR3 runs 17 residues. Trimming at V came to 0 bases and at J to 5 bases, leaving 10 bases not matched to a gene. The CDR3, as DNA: TGTGCCTGGAGTGTACCCGGACAGGCCCGAGATAATTCACCCCTCCACTTT. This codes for CAWSVPGQARDNSPLHF.

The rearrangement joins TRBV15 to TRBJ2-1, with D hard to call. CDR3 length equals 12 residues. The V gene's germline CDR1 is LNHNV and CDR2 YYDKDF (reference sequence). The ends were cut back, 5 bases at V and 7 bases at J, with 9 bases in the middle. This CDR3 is CATSLVRNEQFF. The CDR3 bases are TGTGCCACCAGCCTGGTGAGGAATGAGCAGTTCTTC.

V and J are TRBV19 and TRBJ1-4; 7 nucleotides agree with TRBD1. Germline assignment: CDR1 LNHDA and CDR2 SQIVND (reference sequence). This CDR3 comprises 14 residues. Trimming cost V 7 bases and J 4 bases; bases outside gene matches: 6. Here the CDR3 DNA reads TGTGCCAGTACCGTGACAGGGATTAATGAAAAACTGTTTTTT. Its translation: CASTVTGINEKLFF.

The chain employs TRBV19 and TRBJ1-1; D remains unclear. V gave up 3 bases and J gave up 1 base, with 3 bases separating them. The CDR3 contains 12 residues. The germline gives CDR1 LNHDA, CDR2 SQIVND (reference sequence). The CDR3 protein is CASSIWNTEAFF. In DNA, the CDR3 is TGTGCCAGTAGTATCTGGAACACTGAAGCTTTCTTT.

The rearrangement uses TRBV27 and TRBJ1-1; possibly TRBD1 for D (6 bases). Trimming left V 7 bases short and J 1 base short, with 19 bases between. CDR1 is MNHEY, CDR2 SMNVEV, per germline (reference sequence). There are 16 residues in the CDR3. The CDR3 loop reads CASISNREGRNTEAFF. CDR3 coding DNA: TGTGCCAGCATATCAAACAGGGAGGGCCGGAACACTGAAGCTTTCTTT.